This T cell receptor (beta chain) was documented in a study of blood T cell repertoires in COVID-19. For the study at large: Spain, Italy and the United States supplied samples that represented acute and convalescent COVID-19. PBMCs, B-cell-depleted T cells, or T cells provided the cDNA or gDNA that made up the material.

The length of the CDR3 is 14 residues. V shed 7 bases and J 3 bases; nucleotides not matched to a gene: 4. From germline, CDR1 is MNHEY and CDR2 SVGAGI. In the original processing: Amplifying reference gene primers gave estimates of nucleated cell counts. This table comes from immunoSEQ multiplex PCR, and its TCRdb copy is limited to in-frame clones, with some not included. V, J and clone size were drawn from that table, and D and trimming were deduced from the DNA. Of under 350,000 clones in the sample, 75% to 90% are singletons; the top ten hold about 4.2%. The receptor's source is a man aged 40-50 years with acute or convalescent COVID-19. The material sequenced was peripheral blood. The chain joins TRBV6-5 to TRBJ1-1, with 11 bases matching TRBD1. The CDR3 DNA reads TGTGCCAGCACCCGGGACAGGGGGGACACTGAAGCTTTCTTT. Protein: CASTRDRGDTEAFF.